This T cell receptor beta chain was retrieved from a study of blood T cell repertoires in COVID-19 (dated by TCRdb to about 2020). About the study as a whole: The collaborator samples originated in the United States, Italy and Spain and spanned the acute and convalescent phases of COVID-19. Nearly every sample came with metadata listing a de-identified subject ID, COVID-19 status, age in years and sex. The dataset comprised deeply sampled blood TCRbeta repertoires from subjects exposed to, actively infected with, or recovered from COVID-19. A freely available public database, intended as a resource for researchers studying the immune response to SARS-CoV-2, is where the repertoires were released. The samples were drawn from the first 160 participants of the ongoing ImmuneRACE study and from some 1,300 subjects provided by 6 global collaborators. Where available, HLA class I and class II types were taken from metadata supplied by the sample provider and were not determined by assay-based typing. The material from the prospective study consisted of cDNA or gDNA derived from T cells, B-cell-depleted T cells, or PBMCs. Study-level results and caveats: The amount of clinical and demographic metadata varied by source and participant and was provided uncurated.

Details on this clone: Its antigen target is currently unknown. No much larger clonotype is one base removed from it; base qualities were not supplied.

The immunoSEQ Assay, a bias-controlled multiplex PCR, was used to amplify TCRbeta CDR3 regions from genomic DNA. Per the source publication's procedure: Within the assay, amplification of reference gene primers was used to estimate how many nucleated cells each sample contained. Sequence reads were collapsed and filtered to measure the absolute abundance of every unique TCRbeta CDR3 rearrangement. For each sample, productive Simpson clonality was calculated by taking the square root of Simpson's diversity index across productive rearrangements. Drawn from immuneACCESS, this table holds only the in-frame rearrangements with V and J called that TCRdb kept. Clones are partly lost; checked studies trace under half to an unresolved V gene and leave the rest unexplained. V and J calls plus clone size are reproduced from that table; the DNA served to infer D and trimming. In this sample the table shows about 110,000 clones, approximately 78% of which occur a single time. The ten largest make up 7.9% of the sample.

Each collaborating institution followed its own protocols to collect whole blood in K2EDTA tubes. For TCRbeta analysis, collaborators shipped samples as frozen whole blood, isolated PBMCs, or DNA extracted from either of those sample types. Sequenced sample: peripheral blood. This receptor was identified in a man between 65 and 85 years old with acute or convalescent COVID-19.

The sequenced DNA: TGTGCCAGTAGTATAATCTCGGAGACCGAACGGGGCTACACCTTC. Translated, this is CASSIISETERGYTF. The sequence joins TRBV19 to TRBJ1-2; no confident D gene assignment can be made. The germline V gene (reference sequence) specifies LNHDA as CDR1 and SQIVND as CDR2. From the cysteine up to the phenylalanine, the CDR3 has a length of 15 residues. The only DNA kept is the CDR3, 45 bases in frame from the first base. Trimming removed 2 bases from V and 8 bases from J, leaving 18 bases between the germline ends.